This is a list of T cell receptor beta chains from one sample in a study of siplizumab effects on memory and regulatory T cells. Profiled with immunoSEQ multiplex PCR; TCRdb holds only in-frame clones, not every one. This sample has over 85,000 clones; roughly 89% occur once, and the top ten carry 1% to 1.5%. The sequencing sample was made of CD4+ T cells sorted from blood. The receptors shown here come from a human donor in good health. Both conserved end residues are part of each CDR3. A row's size may be missing; if present it is once, few, many or a size class.

j_call	cdr3_length	clone_size	v_call	cdr3_aa
TRBJ2-3	15	NA	TRBV6-1	CASSDPKRSTDTQYF
TRBJ2-1	14	NA	TRBV6-5	CASNRGGRWDEQFF
TRBJ2-3	13	NA	TRBV13	CASSLVSTDTQYF
TRBJ2-2	16	NA	TRBV7-7	CASSLVGGATTGELFF
TRBJ2-1	12	NA	TRBV10-3	CAISEEDNEQFF
TRBJ1-5	15	NA	TRBV4-1	CASSQTGGYNQPQHF
TRBJ1-1	13	NA	TRBV6-5	CASSEYRVTEAFF
TRBJ1-4	14	few	TRBV15	CATSSGQVNEKLFF
TRBJ1-2	13	NA	TRBV27	CASSGQGFRGYTF
TRBJ1-2	12	NA	TRBV12-5	CASGFPEYGYTF
TRBJ2-3	12	NA	TRBV6-1	CASRWHTDTQYF
TRBJ1-1	15	NA	TRBV5-1	CASSLGQVMNTEAFF
TRBJ1-1	15	NA	TRBV9	CASSSLGGGRSEAFF
TRBJ1-5	14	NA	TRBV6-4	CASAVDSSNQPQHF
TRBJ1-5	16	NA	TRBV5-4	CASSLGGGVSNQPQHF
TRBJ1-2	16	NA	TRBV19	CASTGTGTGGDYGYTF
TRBJ2-6	18	NA	TRBV7-2	CASRPSGGRGTGANVLTF
TRBJ1-1	14	NA	TRBV19	CASSPTYERTEAFF
TRBJ2-5	15	few	TRBV6-1	CASSEALAGWSTQYF
TRBJ2-1	14	NA	TRBV5-1	CASSLGQVYNEQFF
TRBJ1-5	16	NA	TRBV4-1	CASSQDTGGYYQPQHF
TRBJ1-5	14	NA	TRBV19	CASSMEPGQWPQHF
TRBJ2-7	15	NA	TRBV6-5	CASSVGTSGRGEQYF
TRBJ2-1	16	NA	TRBV11-2	CASSLGWRSSYNEQFF
TRBJ1-1	13	once	TRBV5-4	CASREGGYTEAFF
TRBJ2-7	15	NA	TRBV5-1	CASSSEPGGLYEQYF
TRBJ1-1	14	NA	TRBV5-4	CASSREYQNTEAFF
TRBJ2-7	16	NA	TRBV25-1	CASSGAEWEGLREQYF
TRBJ2-5	16	NA	TRBV4-2	CASSRYSGNIQETQYF
TRBJ2-1	15	NA	TRBV5-1	CASSSTAGAYNEQFF
TRBJ2-2	18	NA	TRBV27	CASSSGTDVYLHTGELFF
TRBJ2-7	16	NA	TRBV5-4	CASSSTKSGRASEQYF
TRBJ2-3	16	once	TRBV6-1	CASSGEGTSYTDTQYF
TRBJ2-1	14	NA	TRBV6-1	CASRSGQGYNEQFF
TRBJ2-6	15	NA	TRBV5-1	CASSTSSSGANVLTF
TRBJ1-2	12	few	TRBV4-1	CASSQGTNGYTF
TRBJ2-1	12	NA	TRBV2	CAGGRDYNEQFF
TRBJ1-3	13	NA	TRBV7-9	CASKAEAGNTIYF
TRBJ2-7	17	NA	TRBV5-1	CASSSGLAATNSYEQYF
TRBJ2-7	13	NA	TRBV19	CASSIDRPYEQYF
TRBJ1-1	13	NA	TRBV10-3	CAIMEGQDLEAFF
TRBJ2-3	16	NA	TRBV9	CASSVEGFPSTDTQYF
TRBJ2-3	16	NA	TRBV7-2	CASSAGLAGITDTQYF
TRBJ2-3	15	NA	TRBV7-2	CASSLGTAIGDTQYF
TRBJ2-5	13	NA	TRBV7-2	CASTLRRGETQYF
TRBJ2-7	15	NA	TRBV5-1	CASSPPEQGSSEQYF
TRBJ1-5	14	NA	TRBV7-9	CASSLSVVNQPRHF
TRBJ2-3	14	NA	TRBV7-3	CASSQRGSTDTQYF
TRBJ2-1	11	NA	TRBV7-2	CASRGGNEQFF
TRBJ2-7	13	NA	TRBV27	CASSQDRGGEQYF
TRBJ1-3	14	NA	TRBV5-1	CASSDGDSGNTIYF
TRBJ2-7	13	NA	TRBV4-1	CASRKNRETEQYF
TRBJ2-1	14	NA	TRBV28	CASSTGGAYNEQFF
TRBJ2-6	13	NA	TRBV29-1	CSVQAARANVLTF
TRBJ2-4	13	NA	TRBV18	CASSPDGGNIQYF